This T cell receptor (beta chain) was sequenced during a study of blood T cells in healthy people across ages (dated by TCRdb to between 2014 and 2017). Some background on the complete study: In model experiments, template switching captured about one uniquely barcoded TCR beta cDNA molecule for every two T cells. Age-related changes in TCR beta repertoire diversity were measured in the study by deep sequencing normalized with unique cDNA molecular identifiers. Four age groups were formed from the donors: young (average approximately 15 years), middle-aged (approximately 42), aged (approximately 60) and long-lived (more than 75). To avoid experimental bias, donors of different ages were spread randomly across the sequencing lanes. For two donors (one aged 18 to 30 and one aged 80 or older), the study analyzed two additional independent replicas of 1 million unique cDNA reads from the same blood draw. The paper's findings and limits, for the study overall: The long-lived group showed more naive CD4+ T cells, fewer expanded clones and increased TCR diversity than the aged group, suggesting age selection. Total diversity estimates from one million sequenced T cells were considered lower bounds and underestimates. Because the CMV infection status of the donors was unknown, age-related changes in expanded clonotypes may potentially have been confounded. Conclusive comparison of naive and antigen-experienced compartments was prevented by the profiling of bulk unsorted PBMCs. Observed TCR beta diversity per million T cells fell roughly linearly with age, and a significant reduction was already apparent by age around 44. A strong correlation was found between observed TCR beta diversity and the percentage of naive T cells measured by flow cytometry.

Donors were 35 to 40 systemically healthy Caucasian individuals from Russia aged roughly 6 to 90 years. Approximately 9 milliliters of peripheral blood were collected from each donor into EDTA-treated Vacutainer tubes. Ficoll-Paque density-gradient centrifugation was used to isolate PBMCs, with at least 7 million per sample. Total RNA, at least 5.5 micrograms per sample, was extracted from PBMCs with Trizol reagent. For every donor, flow cytometry on a PBMC aliquot measured the percentage of naive CD45RAhigh/CD27high T cells. The germline V gene encodes CDR1 SGHRS and CDR2 YFSETQ. From V the trimming removes 4 bases and from J it removes 5 bases, while the gene matches leave 12 bases of the junction unaccounted for. The CDR3 spans 16 residues, from the cysteine through the phenylalanine. The entry retains the CDR3 DNA only, 48 bases that are in frame from base 1. The library was obtained by 5' RACE. Sequencer: Illumina HiSeq 2500. A second PCR of about 7 to 12 cycles was run with a J-beta primer mix and a sample-barcoded 5' primer. A unique molecular identifier was introduced onto each TCR beta cDNA molecule by a template-switch 5' adaptor carrying 12 random nucleotides. Each sample yielded at least 3 million CDR3-containing paired-end reads. First-strand cDNA synthesis was performed from all RNA using the Mint cDNA synthesis kit, with priming by a TRBC-specific oligonucleotide. All cDNA was treated with uracil-DNA glycosylase and then went through a first 18-cycle PCR with the universal primers M1SS and BC2_uni_R. Under the source paper's analysis protocol: For normalization, 1 million high-quality reads, each with a distinct molecular identifier, were randomly selected from each sample. Instead of being binned into consensus sequences, reads that shared molecular identifiers were thrown out. MiTCR, set to a Q25 quality threshold and the strictest error-elimination algorithm, was used for CDR3 identification, clonotype clustering and error correction. A nonparametric unseen species model with Euler transformation was used to estimate lower-bound total TCR beta diversity. TCRdb reworked the public reads: Q25 trimming with fastp, MiXCR clone assembly, productive beta chains retained. A single entry per CDR3 protein holds the most common genes and DNA from its merged rows. The V and J calls and clone size are TCRdb's, not the authors'. Within this sample are hundreds of thousands of distinct CDR3 sequences, with 45% to 50% of them counted one time only. Under 35% of the sample rests with the top ten.

About this clonotype itself: This receptor's antigen is unknown. No base quality values were provided; no much bigger clone lies one nucleotide off.

This sequence was found in a woman aged 55-70 years in good health. The chain links TRBV5-1 with TRBJ2-3; the central 8 bases match TRBD2. The sample comprised blood. The CDR3 region: CASSEIIAGMGDTQYF. The nucleotide sequence is given as TGCGCCAGCAGCGAGATTATAGCGGGAATGGGAGATACGCAGTATTTT.